This TCR beta chain was captured in a study of T cells after yellow fever vaccination. This clonotype was found many times. The antigen is unknown. General study points: Abundant contaminating clonotypes from the bulk population could appear in FACS-sorted repertoires. Once the booster was given, most primary-vaccination clones reappeared, at just over 95% for CD4 and roughly 86% for CD8. Some clonotypes were seen in both the CD4 and the CD8 compartments. These made up a small share and likely arose from convergent recombination.

UMIs were added to TCR cDNA along with a universal primer site when it was made by 5'RACE template switching. One entry per CDR3 protein results from TCRdb running MiXCR on the 5' RACE reads. The data show 250,000 or so distinct CDR3 sequences, 3.6% seen once. Trimming took off 4 bases at V and 2 bases at J, with 15 bases between the two ends. CDR3 length equals 15 residues. Per germline, CDR1 LGHNA and CDR2 YSLEER. This chain uses TRBV4-3 with TRBJ2-7; perhaps TRBD1 as D (6 bases). The source of this sequence is a man between 18 and 29 years old who received the YFV17D yellow fever vaccine. The material sequenced was PBMCs, taken 15 days after the yellow fever booster vaccination. The CDR3 sequence: CASSPSQGLAYEQYF. The CDR3 nucleotides are TGCGCCAGCAGCCCTTCGCAGGGGTTGGCCTACGAGCAGTACTTC.